This note documents a single TCR beta chain sequence. Repertoires were generated with immunoSEQ multiplex PCR, while TCRdb's copy carries only in-frame clones and drops some. In the table there are some 52,000 clones, 80% to 90% of which are singletons. These data are taken from a study of OX40 agonist ivuxolimab in advanced cancers. The CDR3 length is 12 residues. V trimming: 4 bases; J trimming: 11 bases; junction bases outside the gene matches: 6. Per germline, CDR1 SGHNT and CDR2 YYREEE (reference sequence). The sequence was obtained from an adult with an advanced solid tumor such as melanoma, head and neck, liver or kidney cancer. The J gene is TRBJ1-1, the V gene TRBV5-4, with TRBD1 identical over 9 bases. Sequencing used CD4+ or CD8+ T cells sorted from blood, obtained in a trial of the OX40 agonist ivuxolimab. The CDR3 nucleotides read TGTGCCAGCAGCCCGGACAGGGGTAGGGCTTTCTTT. This encodes CASSPDRGRAFF.